This is a list of T cell receptor beta chains from one sample in a study of shared clonotypes between healthy human individuals. Here immunoSEQ multiplex PCR was the method, and the copy in TCRdb shows in-frame clones only, minus some. The profile shows a few million clones, 90% to 95% of them singletons. Sequenced material: naive CD4+ T cells from PBMCs. The receptors come from a man between 18 and 35 years old in good health. Some clones in this sample may be carry-over from other donors' samples. Both conserved end residues are part of each CDR3. Fields, in order: CDR3 length, V gene, clone size, J gene, D gene, CDR3 protein, CDR3 DNA. A D gene is named only where the DNA matches it firmly. Clone size is shown for a subset of rows, as once, few, many or a class of expanded clone.

CDR3 length: 15; V gene: TRBV6-1; clone size: .; J gene: TRBJ2-2; D gene: TRBD1; CDR3 protein: CASSEQGAVTGELFF; CDR3 DNA: TGTGCCAGCAGTGAACAGGGGGCCGTCACCGGGGAGCTGTTTTTT
CDR3 length: 15; V gene: TRBV27; clone size: .; J gene: TRBJ2-1; D gene: .; CDR3 protein: CASSPQGLTYNEQFF; CDR3 DNA: TGTGCCAGCAGTCCACAGGGATTGACCTACAATGAGCAGTTCTTC
CDR3 length: 17; V gene: TRBV10-1; clone size: .; J gene: TRBJ1-5; D gene: .; CDR3 protein: CASSESRGAGPNQPQHF; CDR3 DNA: TGCGCCAGCAGTGAGTCCCGTGGGGCGGGTCCCAATCAGCCCCAGCATTTT
CDR3 length: 15; V gene: TRBV6-5; clone size: .; J gene: TRBJ2-7; D gene: TRBD2; CDR3 protein: CASSAQAGAAYEQYF; CDR3 DNA: TGTGCCAGCAGCGCCCAAGCGGGAGCCGCCTACGAGCAGTACTTC
CDR3 length: 15; V gene: TRBV5-1; clone size: .; J gene: TRBJ2-1; D gene: .; CDR3 protein: CASSWSEGRNNEQFF; CDR3 DNA: TGCGCCAGCAGCTGGTCGGAGGGCCGCAACAATGAGCAGTTCTTC
CDR3 length: 14; V gene: TRBV25-1; clone size: .; J gene: TRBJ2-1; D gene: .; CDR3 protein: CASRPSRSYNEQFF; CDR3 DNA: TGTGCCAGCAGACCCTCGCGGTCCTACAATGAGCAGTTCTTC
CDR3 length: 14; V gene: TRBV10-3; clone size: .; J gene: TRBJ2-3; D gene: .; CDR3 protein: CAIKSPQTSDTQYF; CDR3 DNA: TGTGCCATCAAAAGTCCTCAAACGTCAGATACGCAGTATTTT
CDR3 length: 15; V gene: TRBV7-3; clone size: .; J gene: TRBJ2-7; D gene: .; CDR3 protein: CASSLFVGETYEQYF; CDR3 DNA: TGTGCCAGCAGCTTATTTGTTGGGGAGACCTACGAGCAGTACTTC
CDR3 length: 13; V gene: TRBV2; clone size: .; J gene: TRBJ2-3; D gene: .; CDR3 protein: CASSVGTTDTQYF; CDR3 DNA: TGTGCCAGCAGCGTAGGGACCACTGATACGCAGTATTTT
CDR3 length: 16; V gene: TRBV5-1; clone size: .; J gene: TRBJ1-5; D gene: .; CDR3 protein: CASSPGFRGSNQPQHF; CDR3 DNA: TGCGCCAGCAGCCCGGGGTTTAGGGGGAGCAATCAGCCCCAGCATTTT
CDR3 length: 15; V gene: TRBV6-5; clone size: .; J gene: TRBJ1-2; D gene: .; CDR3 protein: CASSYASQGHYGYTF; CDR3 DNA: TGTGCCAGCAGTTACGCATCACAGGGTCACTATGGCTACACCTTC
CDR3 length: 16; V gene: TRBV28; clone size: once; J gene: TRBJ1-2; D gene: TRBD1; CDR3 protein: CASSYDTQGRAYGYTF; CDR3 DNA: TGTGCCAGCAGTTACGATACACAGGGGCGGGCATATGGCTACACCTTC
CDR3 length: 14; V gene: TRBV28; clone size: .; J gene: TRBJ1-2; D gene: TRBD1; CDR3 protein: CASREGQVPYGYTF; CDR3 DNA: TGTGCCAGCAGAGAGGGACAGGTACCCTATGGCTACACCTTC
CDR3 length: 16; V gene: TRBV28; clone size: .; J gene: TRBJ2-6; D gene: TRBD2; CDR3 protein: CASKAGDSSGANVLTF; CDR3 DNA: TGTGCCAGCAAAGCGGGAGATAGTTCTGGGGCCAACGTCCTGACTTTC
CDR3 length: 15; V gene: TRBV6-5; clone size: .; J gene: TRBJ1-2; D gene: TRBD1; CDR3 protein: CASEPGDRVIGGYTF; CDR3 DNA: TGTGCCAGTGAACCCGGGGACAGAGTCATTGGGGGCTACACCTTC
CDR3 length: 12; V gene: TRBV29-1; clone size: .; J gene: TRBJ2-5; D gene: .; CDR3 protein: CSVVLLGETQYF; CDR3 DNA: TGCAGCGTTGTTCTCCTGGGGGAGACCCAGTACTTC
CDR3 length: 17; V gene: TRBV6-1; clone size: .; J gene: TRBJ2-1; D gene: .; CDR3 protein: CASSETPPGRPGNEQFF; CDR3 DNA: TGTGCCAGCAGTGAAACCCCCCCCGGGAGACCCGGTAATGAGCAGTTCTTC
CDR3 length: 14; V gene: TRBV18; clone size: .; J gene: TRBJ2-7; D gene: .; CDR3 protein: CASSLLRGLYEQYF; CDR3 DNA: TGTGCCAGCTCACTGTTGAGGGGACTCTACGAGCAGTACTTC
CDR3 length: 17; V gene: TRBV4-1; clone size: .; J gene: TRBJ1-4; D gene: TRBD1; CDR3 protein: CASSQLPDRVRGEKLFF; CDR3 DNA: TGCGCCAGCAGCCAGTTACCGGACAGGGTCCGGGGTGAAAAACTGTTTTTT
CDR3 length: 16; V gene: TRBV30; clone size: .; J gene: TRBJ2-3; D gene: TRBD2; CDR3 protein: CAWSRLLAGGADTQYF; CDR3 DNA: TGTGCCTGGAGTAGGCTCCTAGCGGGAGGAGCAGATACGCAGTATTTT
CDR3 length: 14; V gene: TRBV5-1; clone size: .; J gene: TRBJ2-1; D gene: TRBD2; CDR3 protein: CASSFTGGYNEQFF; CDR3 DNA: TGCGCCAGCAGCTTCACGGGAGGGTACAATGAGCAGTTCTTC
CDR3 length: 14; V gene: TRBV6-5; clone size: .; J gene: TRBJ2-5; D gene: TRBD1; CDR3 protein: CASSWDRGVETQYF; CDR3 DNA: TGTGCCAGCAGTTGGGACAGGGGGGTGGAGACCCAGTACTTC
CDR3 length: 17; V gene: TRBV28; clone size: .; J gene: TRBJ1-2; D gene: .; CDR3 protein: CASNSPYGGGLGYGYTF; CDR3 DNA: TGTGCCAGCAACTCACCCTATGGGGGGGGATTGGGCTATGGCTACACCTTC
CDR3 length: 14; V gene: TRBV6-1; clone size: .; J gene: TRBJ2-1; D gene: .; CDR3 protein: CASSRQASYNEQFF; CDR3 DNA: TGTGCCAGCAGCAGGCAGGCTTCCTACAATGAGCAGTTCTTC
CDR3 length: 13; V gene: TRBV6-1; clone size: .; J gene: TRBJ2-4; D gene: .; CDR3 protein: CASSELPGDIQYF; CDR3 DNA: TGTGCCAGCAGTGAACTCCCCGGCGACATTCAGTACTTC
CDR3 length: 15; V gene: TRBV7-2; clone size: .; J gene: TRBJ2-1; D gene: TRBD2; CDR3 protein: CASRLTSGSLNEQFF; CDR3 DNA: TGTGCCAGCAGACTAACTAGCGGGAGTTTAAATGAGCAGTTCTTC
CDR3 length: 14; V gene: TRBV5-6; clone size: .; J gene: TRBJ2-5; D gene: .; CDR3 protein: CASSPKIGGETQYF; CDR3 DNA: TGTGCCAGCAGCCCGAAAATCGGGGGAGAGACCCAGTACTTC
CDR3 length: 17; V gene: TRBV15; clone size: .; J gene: TRBJ2-6; D gene: TRBD1; CDR3 protein: CATSPGQGEPGANVLTF; CDR3 DNA: TGTGCCACCTCCCCGGGACAGGGAGAACCTGGGGCCAACGTCCTGACTTTC
CDR3 length: 14; V gene: TRBV28; clone size: .; J gene: TRBJ1-5; D gene: .; CDR3 protein: CASTQDSVVMPQHF; CDR3 DNA: TGTGCCAGCACCCAGGACAGTGTGGTAATGCCCCAGCATTTT
CDR3 length: 13; V gene: TRBV7-9; clone size: .; J gene: TRBJ2-3; D gene: .; CDR3 protein: CASSLAASDTQYF; CDR3 DNA: TGTGCCAGCAGCTTAGCGGCCTCGGATACGCAGTATTTT
CDR3 length: 11; V gene: TRBV2; clone size: .; J gene: TRBJ1-2; D gene: .; CDR3 protein: CASREVGGYTF; CDR3 DNA: TGTGCCAGCAGGGAGGTTGGTGGCTACACCTTC
CDR3 length: 15; V gene: TRBV19; clone size: .; J gene: TRBJ2-4; D gene: .; CDR3 protein: CASRNLDTSKNIQYF; CDR3 DNA: TGTGCCAGTAGGAATTTGGACACCTCCAAAAACATTCAGTACTTC
CDR3 length: 16; V gene: TRBV28; clone size: .; J gene: TRBJ2-7; D gene: TRBD1; CDR3 protein: CASSKGGGQGTYEQYF; CDR3 DNA: TGTGCCAGCAGCAAGGGAGGGGGACAGGGGACGTACGAGCAGTACTTC
CDR3 length: 16; V gene: TRBV7-6; clone size: .; J gene: TRBJ2-3; D gene: .; CDR3 protein: CASSRRGGRTPDTQYF; CDR3 DNA: TGTGCCAGCAGCAGACGAGGGGGAAGGACTCCAGATACGCAGTATTTT
CDR3 length: 16; V gene: TRBV7-2; clone size: .; J gene: TRBJ2-7; D gene: TRBD2; CDR3 protein: CASSLVSTSGTYEQYF; CDR3 DNA: TGTGCCAGCAGCTTAGTTAGCACTAGCGGTACCTACGAGCAGTACTTC
CDR3 length: 18; V gene: TRBV5-1; clone size: .; J gene: TRBJ2-5; D gene: TRBD2; CDR3 protein: CASSPGASGRAGGETQYF; CDR3 DNA: TGCGCCAGCAGCCCCGGGGCTAGCGGGAGGGCCGGTGGAGAGACCCAGTACTTC
CDR3 length: 17; V gene: TRBV10-3; clone size: once; J gene: TRBJ2-2; D gene: TRBD1; CDR3 protein: CATRHITGGRSTGELFF; CDR3 DNA: TGTGCCACCCGCCACATAACAGGGGGGAGGAGCACCGGGGAGCTGTTTTTT
CDR3 length: 14; V gene: TRBV5-1; clone size: .; J gene: TRBJ1-1; D gene: .; CDR3 protein: CASSSGQPMAEAFF; CDR3 DNA: TGCGCCAGCAGCTCCGGACAGCCCATGGCTGAAGCTTTCTTT
CDR3 length: 19; V gene: TRBV10-2; clone size: .; J gene: TRBJ2-1; D gene: TRBD2; CDR3 protein: CASSEAGVARGREYNEQFF; CDR3 DNA: TGCGCCAGCAGTGAGGCGGGGGTGGCCCGCGGTCGGGAATACAATGAGCAGTTCTTC
CDR3 length: 11; V gene: TRBV4-1; clone size: .; J gene: TRBJ2-5; D gene: .; CDR3 protein: CASSHRETQYF; CDR3 DNA: TGCGCCAGCAGCCACCGAGAGACCCAGTACTTC
CDR3 length: 15; V gene: TRBV7-8; clone size: .; J gene: TRBJ2-4; D gene: .; CDR3 protein: CASSLGSGVGNIQYF; CDR3 DNA: TGTGCCAGCAGCTTAGGTTCCGGGGTGGGAAACATTCAGTACTTC
CDR3 length: 16; V gene: TRBV5-1; clone size: .; J gene: TRBJ2-5; D gene: .; CDR3 protein: CASSLGARDRGETQYF; CDR3 DNA: TGCGCCAGCAGCTTGGGTGCACGGGACCGGGGAGAGACCCAGTACTTC
CDR3 length: 14; V gene: TRBV5-1; clone size: .; J gene: TRBJ2-7; D gene: .; CDR3 protein: CASKPQDSSYEQYF; CDR3 DNA: TGCGCCAGCAAACCCCAGGACAGTTCCTACGAGCAGTACTTC